These 16 T cell receptor beta chains originate from one sample sequenced in a study of a mutant IDH1 vaccine in newly diagnosed glioma. The time point here: week 23, last vaccination. Vaccination used 300 ug of mutant IDH1 20-mer peptide per dose, with topical imiquimod. Sequencing was performed with immunoSEQ multiplex PCR; in TCRdb, only in-frame clones are kept and a portion is missing. The data contain 35,000 to 45,000 clones, about 79% of them seen just once; the ten biggest clones take up roughly 6.3%. These receptors' antigens are unknown. Sequenced material: PBMCs, taken from a glioma patient whose treatment included an IDH1 peptide vaccine. These receptors all stem from a woman in her 40s with glioma. Some clones in this sample may be carry-over from other donors' samples.

V gene TRBV25-1 combines with J gene TRBJ2-7, with 9 bases identical to TRBD1. Germline assignment: CDR1 MGHDK and CDR2 SYGVNS. The V gene end was trimmed by 8 bases and the J gene end by 7 bases; junction bases not matched to a gene: 15. The CDR3 has 15 amino acids. In DNA, the CDR3 is TGTGCCAGCCACTCCGGGACAGGGAAATCGGGGGAGCAGTACTTC. This gives the protein CASHSGTGKSGEQYF.

The genes are TRBV11-2 and TRBJ2-7, with a possible D match to TRBD2 (5 bases). The CDR3 is 17 residues long. Germline V gives CDR1 SGHAT, CDR2 FQNNGV. Trimming removed 1 base at V and 1 base at J, with 17 bases between. CDR3 protein: CASSLGAGPQFSYEQYF. Here the CDR3 DNA reads TGTGCCAGCAGCTTAGGGGCGGGCCCTCAATTTTCCTACGAGCAGTACTTC.

The chain is built from TRBV5-1 and TRBJ2-7, with D uncertain. The CDR3 sequence is 15 residues long. The V and J ends lost 0 bases and 7 bases respectively, with 17 bases between them. The germline V gene has CDR1 SGHRS and CDR2 YFSETQ. The CDR3 DNA reads as TGCGCCAGCAGCTTGGGTCTTTTTGTCGTGGGGGAGCAGTACTTC. As protein: CASSLGLFVVGEQYF. The full variable domain, its missing parts supplied by reference TRBV5-1 and TRBJ2-7, is KAGVTQTPRYLIKTRGQQVTLSCSPISGHRSVSWYQQTPGQGLQFLFEYFSETQRNKGNFPGRFSGRQFSNSRSEMNVSTLELGDSALYLCASSLGLFVVGEQYFGPGTRLTVT.

The chain combines TRBV5-6 with TRBJ2-3, with 9 bases lining up with TRBD1. CDR3 length: 15 amino acids. From germline, CDR1 is SGHDT and CDR2 YYEEEE. V shed 4 bases and J 6 bases; nucleotides not matched to a gene: 9. Here the CDR3 reads CASSLTGTGLDTQYF. In nucleotides, the CDR3 is TGTGCCAGCAGCCTGACAGGGACAGGGCTGGATACGCAGTATTTT.

The rearrangement uses TRBV18 and TRBJ2-6; D is possibly TRBD1 or TRBD2 (5 bases each). Trimming left V 10 bases short and J 0 bases short, with 13 bases between. Germline V gene lookup returns CDR1 KGHSH and CDR2 LQKENI. The CDR3 covers 15 residues. The chain's CDR3 is CATGGVGSGANVLTF. CDR3 in DNA: TGTGCCACTGGGGGAGTCGGCTCTGGGGCCAACGTCCTGACTTTC.

The genes are TRBV5-1 and TRBJ2-7; unclear D gene. Trimming left V 1 base short and J 4 bases short, with 6 bases between. The CDR3 length is 12 residues. Looked up from germline, CDR1 is SGHRS and CDR2 is YFSETQ. CDR3: CASSLSGYEQYF. CDR3 nucleotides: TGCGCCAGCAGCTTGTCGGGTTACGAGCAGTACTTC.

The chain recombines TRBV14 with TRBJ2-1; D is unresolved. Trimming removed 4 bases from V and 5 bases from J, with 24 bases in between. The CDR3 has 18 residues. Germline-derived CDR1 and CDR2 are SGHDN and FVKESK. CDR3 nucleotides: TGTGCCAGCAGCCCTCTCCCTTCCGGAACAGTGCTTGACAATGAGCAGTTCTTC. Protein sequence: CASSPLPSGTVLDNEQFF. Drawing the rest from reference TRBV14 and TRBJ2-1, the complete variable domain is EAGVTQFPSHSVIEKGQTVTLRCDPISGHDNLYWYRRVMGKEIKFLLHFVKESKQDESGMPNNRFLAERTGGTYSTLKVQPAELEDSGVYFCASSPLPSGTVLDNEQFFGPGTRLTVL.

The J gene is TRBJ2-7, the V gene TRBV5-5; 7 bases are shared with TRBD1. V trimming: 0 bases; J trimming: 2 bases; junction bases outside the gene matches: 8. Germline V CDR1 and CDR2: SGHKS, YYEKEE (reference sequence). The CDR3 has 16 amino acids. The CDR3 bases are TGTGCCAGCAGCTTGGCCTTGACAGGGATGCCCTACGAGCAGTACTTC. Protein sequence: CASSLALTGMPYEQYF.

This chain uses TRBV6-4 with TRBJ1-1, with TRBD1 matching 9 bases. This CDR3 has 16 amino acids. V was clipped by 6 bases and J by 4 bases; unmatched bases: 12. CDR1 MRHNA and CDR2 SNTAGT come from the germline V gene. This chain's CDR3 is CASRRGQGSGRTEAFF. CDR3 coding DNA: TGTGCCAGCAGGAGAGGACAGGGGTCGGGGCGCACTGAAGCTTTCTTT.

The chain employs TRBV7-2 and TRBJ2-6; no definite D call. Between the trimmed V and J ends, which lost 4 bases and 0 bases, there was a span of 4 bases. The CDR3 length is 14 residues. From germline, CDR1 is SGHTA and CDR2 FQGNSA. CDR3 nucleotides: TGTGCCAGCAGCTCATTCTCTGGGGCCAACGTCCTGACTTTC. Translated, it gives CASSSFSGANVLTF.

The rearrangement uses TRBV4-1 and TRBJ2-1, with D perhaps matching TRBD2 (6 bases). Germline CDR1 reads MGHRA; CDR2 reads YSYEKL. Trimming took 1 base from V and 5 from J, leaving 12 bases between them. CDR3 length equals 15 residues. DNA for the CDR3: TGCGCCAGCAGCCAAGTCAACCCGGGGGACAATGAGCAGTTCTTC. Translation gives CASSQVNPGDNEQFF.

The CDR3 sequence: CASRLADTQYF. In DNA form, the CDR3 reads TGTGCCAGCAGGCTGGCAGATACGCAGTATTTT. The J gene is TRBJ2-3, the V gene TRBV6-6; D remains ambiguous. The CDR3 spans 11 residues. Trimming cost V 6 bases and J 4 bases, with 5 bases left between them. CDR1 MNHNY and CDR2 SVGAGI come from the germline V gene (reference sequence).

Only a few counts were recorded for this clone. The gene calls are TRBV4-1 and TRBJ1-2; D is perhaps TRBD1 (5 bases). The V end was cut by 5 bases, the J end by 6 bases, with 13 bases between. The germline V gene has CDR1 MGHRA and CDR2 YSYEKL. This CDR3 contains 13 residues. In DNA form, the CDR3 reads TGCGCCAGCAGCAACCAGGGAGGGGATGGCTACACCTTC. It specifies CASSNQGGDGYTF.

The gene calls are TRBV27 and TRBJ2-7; D ambiguous. The germline gives CDR1 MNHEY, CDR2 SMNVEV (reference sequence). Between the trimmed V and J ends, which lost 0 bases and 2 bases, there was a span of 8 bases. CDR3 size: 14 residues. The CDR3 reads CASSLSAGPYEQYF. The DNA for the CDR3 is TGTGCCAGCAGTTTATCGGCCGGTCCCTACGAGCAGTACTTC.

This clone was seen only a few times. V is TRBV27 and J is TRBJ2-3; D is perhaps TRBD1 (6 bases). Per the germline V gene, CDR1 is MNHEY and CDR2 is SMNVEV (reference sequence). The ends were cut back, 5 bases at V and 3 bases at J, with 15 bases in the middle. The CDR3 has 15 amino acids. DNA for the CDR3: TGTGCCAGCAGTCCCCCTCAGGGGATGACAGATACGCAGTATTTT. This sequence encodes CASSPPQGMTDTQYF.

The V call is TRBV7-2, the J call TRBJ2-5; 11 positions match TRBD2. The closer fit of TRBJ2-7 to the DNA end suggests the J call may be wrong. CDR1 and CDR2 from the germline V gene are SGHTA and FQGNSA. The CDR3 is 13 amino acids. The chain's CDR3 is CASSTSGGYEQYF. The CDR3 nucleotides are TGTGCCAGCAGCACTAGCGGGGGCTACGAGCAGTACTTC.